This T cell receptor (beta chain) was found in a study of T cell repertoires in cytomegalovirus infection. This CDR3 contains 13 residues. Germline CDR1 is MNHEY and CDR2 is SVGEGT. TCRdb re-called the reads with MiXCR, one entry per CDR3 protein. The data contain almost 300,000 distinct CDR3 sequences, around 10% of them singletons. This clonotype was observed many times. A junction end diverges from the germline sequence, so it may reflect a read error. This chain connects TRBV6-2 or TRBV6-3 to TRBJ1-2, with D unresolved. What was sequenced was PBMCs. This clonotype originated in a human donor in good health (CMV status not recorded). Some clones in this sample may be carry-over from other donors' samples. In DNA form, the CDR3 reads TGTGCCAGCACTTACACGGTGGACTATGGCTACACCTTC. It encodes CASTYTVDYGYTF.